These T cell receptor beta chains were read from a single sample in a study of blood T cell repertoires in COVID-19. Clones were sequenced by immunoSEQ multiplex PCR, and TCRdb holds only the in-frame ones, with some missing. The repertoire has about 130,000 clones, roughly four fifths of them found once; the top ten carry around 3.1%. Input material: peripheral blood. The source of these receptors is a woman older than 75 with acute or convalescent COVID-19. CDR3s include the opening cysteine and the closing phenylalanine or tryptophan. The D gene is left open where the match is weak. Clone size is not always given. Where it is, it says once, few, many or a class for expanded clones.

v_gene: TRBV6-1
d_gene: .
abundance: .
j_gene: TRBJ1-2
CDR3aa: CASSERSQGYCTF
CDR3nt: TGTGCCAGCAGTGAAAGGTCCCAGGGGTATTGCACCTTC

v_gene: TRBV11-2
d_gene: TRBD1
abundance: few
j_gene: TRBJ1-3
CDR3aa: CASSLAGQGTNTIYF
CDR3nt: TGTGCCAGCAGCTTAGCGGGACAGGGGACAAACACCATATATTTT

v_gene: TRBV11-2
d_gene: .
abundance: few
j_gene: TRBJ2-5
CDR3aa: CASSERGGQETQYF
CDR3nt: TGTGCCAGCAGCGAAAGAGGCGGGCAAGAGACCCAGTACTTC

v_gene: TRBV20-1
d_gene: .
abundance: .
j_gene: TRBJ2-7
CDR3aa: CSASSRTYEQYF
CDR3nt: TGCAGTGCTAGTTCCAGGACCTACGAGCAGTACTTC

v_gene: TRBV12-3/TRBV12-4
d_gene: .
abundance: .
j_gene: TRBJ1-1
CDR3aa: CASSFAEATEAFF
CDR3nt: TGTGCCAGCAGTTTCGCGGAGGCGACTGAAGCTTTCTTT

v_gene: TRBV10-3
d_gene: .
abundance: .
j_gene: TRBJ1-5
CDR3aa: CAISASGASNQPQHF
CDR3nt: TGTGCCATCAGTGCTTCAGGGGCAAGCAATCAGCCCCAGCATTTT

v_gene: TRBV19
d_gene: .
abundance: .
j_gene: TRBJ1-1
CDR3aa: CASSPTRTEAFF
CDR3nt: TGTGCCAGTAGTCCCACTCGGACTGAAGCTTTCTTT

v_gene: TRBV5-1
d_gene: TRBD1
abundance: .
j_gene: TRBJ1-2
CDR3aa: CASSLEGGSGYGYTF
CDR3nt: TGCGCCAGCAGCTTGGAAGGGGGCTCGGGCTATGGCTACACCTTC

v_gene: TRBV3-1/TRBV3-2
d_gene: TRBD2
abundance: .
j_gene: TRBJ2-2
CDR3aa: CASSQESPSGGGNTGELFF
CDR3nt: TGTGCCAGCAGCCAAGAGTCCCCTAGCGGGGGAGGTAACACCGGGGAGCTGTTTTTT

v_gene: TRBV5-1
d_gene: .
abundance: .
j_gene: TRBJ2-3
CDR3aa: CASSPLQGGVGDTQYF
CDR3nt: TGCGCCAGCAGCCCGCTCCAAGGGGGGGTGGGAGATACGCAGTATTTT

v_gene: TRBV19
d_gene: TRBD1
abundance: .
j_gene: TRBJ1-5
CDR3aa: CASSRDREGQPQHF
CDR3nt: TGTGCCAGTAGCCGGGACAGGGAAGGCCAGCCCCAGCATTTT

v_gene: TRBV14
d_gene: .
abundance: .
j_gene: TRBJ1-6
CDR3aa: CASSQEGTNDRLSTPLHF
CDR3nt: TGTGCCAGCAGCCAAGAAGGGACCAACGACAGGTTGTCGACACCCCTCCACTTT

v_gene: TRBV24-1
d_gene: .
abundance: .
j_gene: TRBJ2-5
CDR3aa: CATSDPGRGGKETQYF
CDR3nt: TGTGCCACCAGTGACCCGGGACGGGGCGGGAAGGAGACCCAGTACTTC

v_gene: TRBV14
d_gene: TRBD1
abundance: .
j_gene: TRBJ2-7
CDR3aa: CASSYGTGGIYEQYF
CDR3nt: TGTGCCAGCAGCTACGGGACAGGGGGCATCTACGAGCAGTACTTC

v_gene: TRBV19
d_gene: .
abundance: .
j_gene: TRBJ1-2
CDR3aa: CASSIGTQNYGYTF
CDR3nt: TGTGCCAGTAGTATTGGGACACAAAACTACGGCTACACCTTC

v_gene: TRBV5-1
d_gene: TRBD1
abundance: .
j_gene: TRBJ1-1
CDR3aa: CASSLQGDGTEAFF
CDR3nt: TGCGCCAGCAGCCTACAGGGGGATGGGACTGAAGCTTTCTTT

v_gene: TRBV6-1
d_gene: TRBD2
abundance: .
j_gene: TRBJ2-7
CDR3aa: CASSGLASGGSNPYEQYF
CDR3nt: TGTGCCAGCAGTGGGCTGGCTAGCGGGGGATCCAACCCCTACGAGCAGTACTTC

v_gene: TRBV10-3
d_gene: TRBD1
abundance: .
j_gene: TRBJ1-1
CDR3aa: CAISESGTGGSEAFF
CDR3nt: TGTGCCATCAGTGAGTCCGGGACAGGGGGCTCTGAAGCTTTCTTT

v_gene: TRBV14
d_gene: TRBD1
abundance: .
j_gene: TRBJ2-2
CDR3aa: CASSQGRGRTGYTGELFF
CDR3nt: TGTGCCAGCAGCCAAGGGCGGGGAAGGACAGGGTACACCGGGGAGCTGTTTTTT

v_gene: TRBV7-2
d_gene: .
abundance: .
j_gene: TRBJ2-2
CDR3aa: CASSFDTEDDGELFF
CDR3nt: TGTGCCAGCAGCTTTGATACGGAGGACGACGGGGAGCTGTTTTTT

v_gene: TRBV6-5
d_gene: .
abundance: .
j_gene: TRBJ2-1
CDR3aa: CASTFMGGGRDEQFF
CDR3nt: TGTGCCAGCACGTTTATGGGGGGGGGCAGGGATGAGCAGTTCTTC

v_gene: TRBV7-7
d_gene: .
abundance: .
j_gene: TRBJ2-5
CDR3aa: CASSPEVPWETQYF
CDR3nt: TGTGCTAGCAGCCCCGAGGTGCCCTGGGAGACCCAGTACTTC

v_gene: TRBV10-3
d_gene: TRBD1
abundance: .
j_gene: TRBJ1-1
CDR3aa: CAISDRTGGNTEAFF
CDR3nt: TGTGCCATCAGTGACCGGACAGGGGGGAACACTGAAGCTTTCTTT

v_gene: TRBV6-5
d_gene: .
abundance: .
j_gene: TRBJ1-2
CDR3aa: CASRTVGGDYGYTF
CDR3nt: TGTGCCAGCAGGACTGTAGGGGGGGACTATGGCTACACCTTC

v_gene: TRBV9
d_gene: .
abundance: .
j_gene: TRBJ2-3
CDR3aa: CASSVTAQLTDTQYF
CDR3nt: TGTGCCAGCAGCGTAACAGCTCAGCTAACAGATACGCAGTATTTT

v_gene: TRBV5-4
d_gene: .
abundance: .
j_gene: TRBJ2-2
CDR3aa: CASSPYSTGNTGELFF
CDR3nt: TGTGCCAGCAGCCCTTACTCGACAGGGAACACCGGGGAGCTGTTTTTT

v_gene: TRBV24-1
d_gene: TRBD1
abundance: .
j_gene: TRBJ1-2
CDR3aa: CATSGGTGGSYGYTF
CDR3nt: TGTGCCACCAGTGGCGGGACAGGGGGCAGCTATGGCTACACCTTC

v_gene: TRBV5-1
d_gene: .
abundance: .
j_gene: TRBJ1-1
CDR3aa: CASSERMFGNTEAFF
CDR3nt: TGCGCCAGCAGCGAGAGGATGTTCGGGAACACTGAAGCTTTCTTT

v_gene: TRBV19
d_gene: .
abundance: .
j_gene: TRBJ1-1
CDR3aa: CASSRRGRDTEAFF
CDR3nt: TGTGCCAGTAGTAGGAGGGGACGGGACACTGAAGCTTTCTTT

v_gene: TRBV19
d_gene: .
abundance: .
j_gene: TRBJ2-7
CDR3aa: CASSIGQARYEQYF
CDR3nt: TGTGCCAGTAGTATAGGGCAGGCCCGCTACGAGCAGTACTTC

v_gene: TRBV7-2
d_gene: .
abundance: .
j_gene: TRBJ1-4
CDR3aa: CASSFVLNEKLFF
CDR3nt: TGTGCCAGCAGCTTCGTCCTTAATGAAAAACTGTTTTTT

v_gene: TRBV4-2
d_gene: TRBD1
abundance: once
j_gene: TRBJ1-1
CDR3aa: CASSPNGQGVITEAFF
CDR3nt: TGTGCCAGCAGCCCCAATGGACAGGGGGTAATTACTGAAGCTTTCTTT

v_gene: TRBV2
d_gene: .
abundance: .
j_gene: TRBJ2-7
CDR3aa: CASRADRSFYEQYF
CDR3nt: TGTGCCAGCAGAGCGGACCGGTCGTTCTACGAGCAGTACTTC

v_gene: TRBV24-1
d_gene: .
abundance: .
j_gene: TRBJ2-3
CDR3aa: CATSGGFTDTQYF
CDR3nt: TGTGCCACCAGTGGCGGATTCACAGATACGCAGTATTTT

v_gene: TRBV18
d_gene: .
abundance: .
j_gene: TRBJ1-3
CDR3aa: CASSPVGDTIYF
CDR3nt: TGTGCCAGCTCACCTGTCGGGGACACCATATATTTT

v_gene: TRBV27
d_gene: .
abundance: .
j_gene: TRBJ2-6
CDR3aa: CASISPRQSVFPSSGANVLTF
CDR3nt: TGTGCCAGCATCTCCCCGCGGCAGTCCGTATTTCCTAGCTCTGGGGCCAACGTCCTGACTTTC

v_gene: TRBV7-2
d_gene: TRBD2
abundance: .
j_gene: TRBJ2-3
CDR3aa: CASSPHLAGGTDTQYF
CDR3nt: TGTGCCAGCAGCCCCCACCTAGCGGGGGGCACAGATACGCAGTATTTT

v_gene: TRBV29-1
d_gene: .
abundance: .
j_gene: TRBJ2-7
CDR3aa: CSVRPPGRSYEQYF
CDR3nt: TGCAGCGTTCGTCCGCCAGGGCGTTCCTACGAGCAGTACTTC

v_gene: TRBV7-2
d_gene: .
abundance: .
j_gene: TRBJ1-4
CDR3aa: CASSLAGGRANEKLFF
CDR3nt: TGTGCCAGCAGCTTAGCTGGAGGTCGGGCTAATGAAAAACTGTTTTTT

v_gene: TRBV5-6
d_gene: .
abundance: .
j_gene: TRBJ1-2
CDR3aa: CASSLVRQGLGYTF
CDR3nt: TGTGCCAGCAGCTTGGTAAGGCAGGGGCTTGGCTACACCTTC

v_gene: TRBV5-1
d_gene: TRBD1
abundance: .
j_gene: TRBJ1-2
CDR3aa: CASSLEGAGYGYTF
CDR3nt: TGCGCCAGCAGCTTGGAGGGGGCGGGCTATGGCTACACCTTC

v_gene: TRBV2
d_gene: .
abundance: .
j_gene: TRBJ2-5
CDR3aa: CASSEFQQAQETQYF
CDR3nt: TGTGCCAGCAGTGAATTCCAACAGGCCCAAGAGACCCAGTACTTC

v_gene: TRBV5-1
d_gene: .
abundance: .
j_gene: TRBJ2-3
CDR3aa: CASSPGADTQYF
CDR3nt: TGCGCCAGCAGCCCCGGTGCGGATACGCAGTATTTT

v_gene: TRBV6-5
d_gene: .
abundance: .
j_gene: TRBJ2-3
CDR3aa: CASSLNRATDTQYF
CDR3nt: TGTGCCAGCAGTCTCAACAGGGCCACAGATACGCAGTATTTT

v_gene: TRBV11-2
d_gene: .
abundance: .
j_gene: TRBJ1-3
CDR3aa: CASSFRPQGSGNTIYF
CDR3nt: TGTGCCAGCAGCTTCCGACCACAGGGCTCTGGAAACACCATATATTTT

v_gene: TRBV5-1
d_gene: .
abundance: .
j_gene: TRBJ2-7
CDR3aa: CASSRDWALEQYF
CDR3nt: TGCGCCAGCAGCCGGGACTGGGCCCTCGAGCAGTACTTC

v_gene: TRBV5-1
d_gene: .
abundance: .
j_gene: TRBJ1-1
CDR3aa: CASSFDTNTEAFF
CDR3nt: TGCGCCAGCAGCTTTGACACGAACACTGAAGCTTTCTTT

v_gene: TRBV6-5
d_gene: .
abundance: .
j_gene: TRBJ1-2
CDR3aa: CASRGTSYGYTF
CDR3nt: TGTGCCAGCAGAGGGACATCTTATGGCTACACCTTC

v_gene: TRBV9
d_gene: TRBD1
abundance: .
j_gene: TRBJ1-6
CDR3aa: CASSRGQTNLPLHF
CDR3nt: TGTGCCAGCAGCCGGGGACAGACCAATTTGCCCCTCCACTTT

v_gene: TRBV7-2
d_gene: TRBD1
abundance: .
j_gene: TRBJ2-5
CDR3aa: CASSHPDRVGETQYF
CDR3nt: TGTGCCAGCAGCCATCCGGACAGGGTTGGAGAGACCCAGTACTTC

v_gene: TRBV10-3
d_gene: TRBD1
abundance: .
j_gene: TRBJ1-2
CDR3aa: CAISPGQGGYGYTF
CDR3nt: TGTGCCATCAGTCCGGGACAGGGGGGCTATGGCTACACCTTC